A selection of T cell receptor beta chains follows, all from one sample in a study of naive and memory T cell subsets. TCRdb recomputed calls from the UMI-ligation and nested PCR reads with MiXCR, one row per CDR3 protein. The sample shows 99,000 or so distinct CDR3 sequences, more than 12% of them seen only once. Material: naive CD8+ T cells from blood. These receptors were collected from a human donor in good health. CDR3s include the opening cysteine and the closing phenylalanine or tryptophan. The D gene is left open where the match is weak. Only part of the rows carry a size: once, few, many, or a class if the clone is expanded.

clone_size: many
d_call: .
v_call: TRBV6-2/TRBV6-3
j_call: TRBJ2-1
cdr3_nt: TGTGCCAGCAGTTACGCCCCAGCCGGCGGCTTATATTACAATGAGCAGTTCTTC
cdr3_aa: CASSYAPAGGLYYNEQFF

clone_size: many
d_call: .
v_call: TRBV29-1
j_call: TRBJ1-4
cdr3_nt: TGCAGCGTTCGGCAGACAATTAATGAAAAACTGTTTTTT
cdr3_aa: CSVRQTINEKLFF

clone_size: many
d_call: TRBD1
v_call: TRBV18
j_call: TRBJ2-7
cdr3_nt: TGTGCCAGCTCACCTACAGGGGCGGCCTACGAGCAGTACTTC
cdr3_aa: CASSPTGAAYEQYF

clone_size: .
d_call: .
v_call: TRBV13
j_call: TRBJ1-1
cdr3_nt: TGTGCCAGCAGCTTTACCAAAAACACTGAAGCTTTCTTT
cdr3_aa: CASSFTKNTEAFF

clone_size: few
d_call: TRBD2
v_call: TRBV12-3/TRBV12-4
j_call: TRBJ2-3
cdr3_nt: TGTGCCAGCAGTGCCCCCGGGACTAGTGAGACAGATACGCAGTATTTT
cdr3_aa: CASSAPGTSETDTQYF

clone_size: few
d_call: .
v_call: TRBV3-1
j_call: TRBJ2-1
cdr3_nt: TGTGCCAGCAGCCCCCTAAGCGGGCCTGGGCCTGAGCAGTTCTTC
cdr3_aa: CASSPLSGPGPEQFF

clone_size: .
d_call: .
v_call: TRBV15
j_call: TRBJ2-5
cdr3_nt: TGTGCCACCAGCTCAGACAGCGTCCAAGAGACCCAGTACTTC
cdr3_aa: CATSSDSVQETQYF

clone_size: .
d_call: .
v_call: TRBV7-8
j_call: TRBJ2-3
cdr3_nt: TGTGCCAGCATTGGCCTACTCACAGATACGCAGTATTTT
cdr3_aa: CASIGLLTDTQYF

clone_size: few
d_call: TRBD1
v_call: TRBV28
j_call: TRBJ1-6
cdr3_nt: TGTGCCAGCTTGACCCGCAGGGGGCATAATTCACCCCTCCACTTT
cdr3_aa: CASLTRRGHNSPLHF

clone_size: .
d_call: .
v_call: TRBV27
j_call: TRBJ1-4
cdr3_nt: TGTGCCAGCTCCTCTCCGGAACCCAATGAAAAACTGTTTTTT
cdr3_aa: CASSSPEPNEKLFF

clone_size: many
d_call: .
v_call: TRBV5-6
j_call: TRBJ2-3
cdr3_nt: TGTGCCAGCAGCTTGGAATACGGGTCAGATACGCAGTATTTT
cdr3_aa: CASSLEYGSDTQYF

clone_size: few
d_call: TRBD1
v_call: TRBV20-1
j_call: TRBJ2-7
cdr3_nt: TGCAGTGCTAGCCGGGACAGGGTAACCTACGAGCAGTACTTC
cdr3_aa: CSASRDRVTYEQYF

clone_size: few
d_call: .
v_call: TRBV11-2
j_call: TRBJ2-1
cdr3_nt: TGTGCCAGCAGCTTAGTAACTAATAATGAGCAGTTCTTC
cdr3_aa: CASSLVTNNEQFF

clone_size: many
d_call: .
v_call: TRBV20-1
j_call: TRBJ2-5
cdr3_nt: TGCAGTGCTAGAGATTACAGGGAGAAAGAGACCCAGTACTTC
cdr3_aa: CSARDYREKETQYF

clone_size: few
d_call: .
v_call: TRBV20-1
j_call: TRBJ2-2
cdr3_nt: TGCAGTGCTAGAGATCTCAAGAGCACCGGGGAGCTGTTTTTT
cdr3_aa: CSARDLKSTGELFF

clone_size: few
d_call: TRBD1
v_call: TRBV6-6
j_call: TRBJ1-6
cdr3_nt: TGTGCCAGCAGTGACCGGATGGGACAGACATACAATTCACCCCTCCACTTT
cdr3_aa: CASSDRMGQTYNSPLHF

clone_size: .
d_call: .
v_call: TRBV20-1
j_call: TRBJ2-5
cdr3_nt: TGCAGTGAGCTACGTATCAGGGGCGAGGAGACCCAGTACTTC
cdr3_aa: CSELRIRGEETQYF

clone_size: many
d_call: .
v_call: TRBV4-3
j_call: TRBJ1-5
cdr3_nt: TGCGCCAGCAGCCAAGAGTCCCGGGTTGGACAGCCCCAGCATTTT
cdr3_aa: CASSQESRVGQPQHF

clone_size: few
d_call: TRBD1
v_call: TRBV11-2
j_call: TRBJ1-4
cdr3_nt: TGTGCCAGCAGCTTAGTCCTACAGGGGCAGCATGAAAAACTGTTTTTT
cdr3_aa: CASSLVLQGQHEKLFF

clone_size: many
d_call: TRBD1
v_call: TRBV7-6
j_call: TRBJ2-1
cdr3_nt: TGTGCCAGCAGCTCCTATAGACAGGGAGTCGATGAGCAGTTCTTC
cdr3_aa: CASSSYRQGVDEQFF

clone_size: .
d_call: .
v_call: TRBV7-9
j_call: TRBJ2-5
cdr3_nt: TGTGCCAGCACTCAGCGGATCCAAGAGACCCAGTACTTC
cdr3_aa: CASTQRIQETQYF

clone_size: .
d_call: .
v_call: TRBV2
j_call: TRBJ2-1
cdr3_nt: TGTGCCAGCAGTGAAAACGACAATGAGCAGTTCTTC
cdr3_aa: CASSENDNEQFF

clone_size: few
d_call: .
v_call: TRBV29-1
j_call: TRBJ2-2
cdr3_nt: TGCAGCGTTGAAGATCTTGCCGGGGAGCTGTTTTTT
cdr3_aa: CSVEDLAGELFF

clone_size: few
d_call: TRBD2
v_call: TRBV7-9
j_call: TRBJ2-5
cdr3_nt: TGTGCCAGCAGCTTACAACTAGCGGGAGCACCCCCTCTTCAAGAGACCCAGTACTTC
cdr3_aa: CASSLQLAGAPPLQETQYF

clone_size: few
d_call: .
v_call: TRBV4-3
j_call: TRBJ2-1
cdr3_nt: TGCGCCAGCAGCCATTACTCTAAGCGCAGCTCCTACAATGAGCAGTTCTTC
cdr3_aa: CASSHYSKRSSYNEQFF

clone_size: many
d_call: TRBD1
v_call: TRBV20-1
j_call: TRBJ2-7
cdr3_nt: TGCAGTGCTAGACGGGGAACAGGGGCCTACGAGCAGTACTTC
cdr3_aa: CSARRGTGAYEQYF

clone_size: few
d_call: .
v_call: TRBV6-5
j_call: TRBJ2-3
cdr3_nt: TGTGCCAGCAGTTATGGCGGGGCGCAGCACACAGATACGCAGTATTTT
cdr3_aa: CASSYGGAQHTDTQYF

clone_size: many
d_call: TRBD1
v_call: TRBV20-1
j_call: TRBJ2-1
cdr3_nt: TGCAGTGCTCATCCTAGGGGACAGGGGTCCTACAATGAGCAGTTCTTC
cdr3_aa: CSAHPRGQGSYNEQFF

clone_size: many
d_call: TRBD1
v_call: TRBV28
j_call: TRBJ1-1
cdr3_nt: TGTGCCAGCAGCCCACAATCTCGGACAGGGGCTGGGAACACTGAAGCTTTCTTT
cdr3_aa: CASSPQSRTGAGNTEAFF

clone_size: .
d_call: TRBD2
v_call: TRBV28
j_call: TRBJ2-2
cdr3_nt: TGTGCCAGCAGTTTATTGGCACTAGCGGGCGACACCGGGGAGCTGTTTTTT
cdr3_aa: CASSLLALAGDTGELFF

clone_size: .
d_call: TRBD1
v_call: TRBV23-1
j_call: TRBJ2-7
cdr3_nt: TGCGCCAGCAGCCTGCCGGACAGGGGTTACGAGCAGTACTTC
cdr3_aa: CASSLPDRGYEQYF

clone_size: .
d_call: .
v_call: TRBV19
j_call: TRBJ2-1
cdr3_nt: TGTGCCAGTAGTACAGGGGTTTATGAGCAGTTCTTC
cdr3_aa: CASSTGVYEQFF

clone_size: .
d_call: TRBD2
v_call: TRBV11-1
j_call: TRBJ2-1
cdr3_nt: TGTGCCAGCAGCACCCCCCCGGGACTAGCAGTTGAGCAGTTCTTC
cdr3_aa: CASSTPPGLAVEQFF

clone_size: many
d_call: TRBD2
v_call: TRBV29-1
j_call: TRBJ2-2
cdr3_nt: TGCAGCGTTGTTCTAGCGGGGGGCTACACCGGGGAGCTGTTTTTT
cdr3_aa: CSVVLAGGYTGELFF

clone_size: .
d_call: .
v_call: TRBV30
j_call: TRBJ1-1
cdr3_nt: TGTGCCTGGAGTGTTTGGGTTGGCACTGAAGCTTTCTTT
cdr3_aa: CAWSVWVGTEAFF

clone_size: few
d_call: .
v_call: TRBV7-8
j_call: TRBJ2-3
cdr3_nt: TGTGCCAGCAGCTTGTTGGCGGGGGCCGCCACAGATACGCAGTATTTT
cdr3_aa: CASSLLAGAATDTQYF

clone_size: few
d_call: .
v_call: TRBV6-6
j_call: TRBJ2-7
cdr3_nt: TGTGCCGGATCTCCTAGCGCAACCTACGAGCAGTACTTC
cdr3_aa: CAGSPSATYEQYF

clone_size: many
d_call: TRBD2
v_call: TRBV12-3/TRBV12-4
j_call: TRBJ2-3
cdr3_nt: TGTGCCAGCAGTGACGGCGGGAGTAAAACAGATACGCAGTATTTT
cdr3_aa: CASSDGGSKTDTQYF

clone_size: .
d_call: .
v_call: TRBV20-1
j_call: TRBJ2-7
cdr3_nt: TGCAGTGCTAGAGATTTCGGTCTAACCAACGAGCAGTACTTC
cdr3_aa: CSARDFGLTNEQYF

clone_size: few
d_call: .
v_call: TRBV11-2
j_call: TRBJ2-2
cdr3_nt: TGTGCCAGCAGCTTAGATCCGACCGGGGAGCTGTTTTTT
cdr3_aa: CASSLDPTGELFF

clone_size: many
d_call: .
v_call: TRBV4-3
j_call: TRBJ1-1
cdr3_nt: TGCGCCAGCAGCCAACGGACAGTCACTGAAGCTTTCTTT
cdr3_aa: CASSQRTVTEAFF

clone_size: once
d_call: .
v_call: TRBV12-3/TRBV12-4
j_call: TRBJ1-2
cdr3_nt: TGTGCCAGCAGTTTAGAAGGCGCAGGCCTCTATGGCTACACCTTC
cdr3_aa: CASSLEGAGLYGYTF

clone_size: .
d_call: TRBD1
v_call: TRBV12-3/TRBV12-4
j_call: TRBJ2-1
cdr3_nt: TGTGCCAGCAGTCCCGAGGGACAGATCTCCTACAATGAGCAGTTCTTC
cdr3_aa: CASSPEGQISYNEQFF

clone_size: few
d_call: TRBD2
v_call: TRBV10-3
j_call: TRBJ2-7
cdr3_nt: TGTGCCATCAGTGGGTATGTTGGACTAGCGGGAGACGAGCAGTACTTC
cdr3_aa: CAISGYVGLAGDEQYF

clone_size: few
d_call: TRBD2
v_call: TRBV29-1
j_call: TRBJ2-7
cdr3_nt: TGCAGCGTTTCGGGAGGGCAGTTTTACGAGCAGTACTTC
cdr3_aa: CSVSGGQFYEQYF

clone_size: few
d_call: .
v_call: TRBV28
j_call: TRBJ2-5
cdr3_nt: TGTGCCAGCAGTTCGGGACGTGGCCAAGAGACCCAGTACTTC
cdr3_aa: CASSSGRGQETQYF

clone_size: few
d_call: TRBD2
v_call: TRBV6-6
j_call: TRBJ2-7
cdr3_nt: TGTGCCAGCAGTCACGGCGGGGGGGTTACTCTGGACGAGCAGTACTTC
cdr3_aa: CASSHGGGVTLDEQYF

clone_size: .
d_call: TRBD1
v_call: TRBV12-3/TRBV12-4
j_call: TRBJ1-1
cdr3_nt: TGTGCCAGCAGACAAATTCGGACAGGGGCCCACACTGAAGCTTTCTTT
cdr3_aa: CASRQIRTGAHTEAFF

clone_size: few
d_call: TRBD1
v_call: TRBV7-9
j_call: TRBJ2-5
cdr3_nt: TGTGCCAGCAGCTCCGGGAACAGGGGTGGCCAAGAGACCCAGTACTTC
cdr3_aa: CASSSGNRGGQETQYF

clone_size: few
d_call: TRBD2
v_call: TRBV4-1
j_call: TRBJ2-1
cdr3_nt: TGCGCCAGCAGCCAACACGGGAGGGGGTACAATGAGCAGTTCTTC
cdr3_aa: CASSQHGRGYNEQFF

clone_size: many
d_call: .
v_call: TRBV5-1
j_call: TRBJ2-3
cdr3_nt: TGCGCCAGCAGCCCAACCCGGGACCGGTCAGATACGCAGTATTTT
cdr3_aa: CASSPTRDRSDTQYF

clone_size: few
d_call: .
v_call: TRBV30
j_call: TRBJ1-1
cdr3_nt: TGTGCCTGGATGGGACAAATGAACACTGAAGCTTTCTTT
cdr3_aa: CAWMGQMNTEAFF

clone_size: .
d_call: TRBD2
v_call: TRBV5-1
j_call: TRBJ2-7
cdr3_nt: TGCGCCAGCAGCTTGATTCCTAGCGGGAGACTAGGAGCCTACGAGCAGTACTTC
cdr3_aa: CASSLIPSGRLGAYEQYF